The clone carrying this TCR beta chain appeared a single time. What it binds is unknown. This sample was taken from a study of OX40 agonist ivuxolimab in advanced cancers. Libraries were prepared by immunoSEQ multiplex PCR; TCRdb keeps only in-frame clonotypes and omits some of them. The profile covers fewer than 100,000 clones, with over 90% appearing a single time and about 6.7% taken by the ten largest. The study, taken as a whole, reports: Averaged across samples, CD8+ T cells carried more expanded clones than CD4+ did. The specificity for antigen of the expanded peripheral T cells was not determined.

This CDR3 has 16 amino acids. Losses at the gene ends were 1 base for V and 9 bases for J; bases not matched to a gene: 11. Germline V gene sequence: CDR1 MNHEY, CDR2 SMNVEV (reference sequence). The chain recombines TRBV27 with TRBJ2-1; 8 bases align to TRBD2. Sequencing was performed on CD4+ or CD8+ T cells sorted from blood, taken in a trial of the OX40 agonist ivuxolimab. This TCR was sampled from an adult with an advanced solid tumor such as melanoma, head and neck, liver or kidney cancer. CDR3 sequence (DNA): TGTGCCAGCAGTTTATGGCTGGCGGGAGGTGCTGGTGAGCAGTTCTTC. It is translated as CASSLWLAGGAGEQFF.